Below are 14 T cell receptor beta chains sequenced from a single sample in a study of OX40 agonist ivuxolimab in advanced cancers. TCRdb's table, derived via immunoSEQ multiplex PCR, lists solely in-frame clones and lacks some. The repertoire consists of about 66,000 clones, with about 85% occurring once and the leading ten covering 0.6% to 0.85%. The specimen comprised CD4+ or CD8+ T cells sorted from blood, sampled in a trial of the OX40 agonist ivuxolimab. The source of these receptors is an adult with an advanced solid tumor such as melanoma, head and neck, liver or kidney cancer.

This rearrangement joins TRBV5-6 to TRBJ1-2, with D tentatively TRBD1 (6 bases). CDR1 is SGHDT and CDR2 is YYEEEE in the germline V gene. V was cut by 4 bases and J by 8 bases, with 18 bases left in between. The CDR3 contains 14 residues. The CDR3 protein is CASSRVGRGWGYTF. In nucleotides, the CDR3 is TGTGCCAGCAGCCGGGTCGGCAGGGGCTGGGGCTACACCTTC.

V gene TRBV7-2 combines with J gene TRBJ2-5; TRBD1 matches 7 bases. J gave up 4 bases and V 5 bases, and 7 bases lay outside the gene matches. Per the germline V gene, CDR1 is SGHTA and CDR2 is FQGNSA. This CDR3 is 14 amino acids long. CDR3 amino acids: CASSRTSGGETQYF. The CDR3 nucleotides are TGTGCCAGCAGCCGAACCTCAGGGGGAGAGACCCAGTACTTC.

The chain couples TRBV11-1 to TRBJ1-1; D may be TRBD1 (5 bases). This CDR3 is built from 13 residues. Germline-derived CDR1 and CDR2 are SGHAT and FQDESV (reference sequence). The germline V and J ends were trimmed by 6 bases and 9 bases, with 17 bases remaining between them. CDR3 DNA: TGTGCCAGCAGTCTGGACAAGTTCTTAAAAGCTTTCTTT. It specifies CASSLDKFLKAFF.

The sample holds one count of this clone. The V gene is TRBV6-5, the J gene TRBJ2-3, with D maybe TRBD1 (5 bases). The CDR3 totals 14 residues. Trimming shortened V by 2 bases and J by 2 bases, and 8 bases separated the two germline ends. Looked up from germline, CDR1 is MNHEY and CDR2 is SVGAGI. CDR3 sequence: CASSYQGFTDTQYF. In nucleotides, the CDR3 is TGTGCCAGCAGTTACCAGGGTTTCACAGATACGCAGTATTTT.

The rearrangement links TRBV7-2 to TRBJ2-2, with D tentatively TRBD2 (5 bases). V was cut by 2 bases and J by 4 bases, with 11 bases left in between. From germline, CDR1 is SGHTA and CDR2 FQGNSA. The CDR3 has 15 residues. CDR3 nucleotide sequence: TGTGCCAGCAGCTTAAACCGGGATCGCACCGGGGAGCTGTTTTTT. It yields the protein CASSLNRDRTGELFF.

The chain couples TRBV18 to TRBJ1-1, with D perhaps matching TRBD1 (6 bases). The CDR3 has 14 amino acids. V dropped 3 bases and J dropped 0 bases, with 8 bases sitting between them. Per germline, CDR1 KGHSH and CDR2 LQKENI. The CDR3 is CASSPQGLNTEAFF. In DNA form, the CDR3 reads TGTGCCAGCTCACCGCAGGGGCTGAACACTGAAGCTTTCTTT.

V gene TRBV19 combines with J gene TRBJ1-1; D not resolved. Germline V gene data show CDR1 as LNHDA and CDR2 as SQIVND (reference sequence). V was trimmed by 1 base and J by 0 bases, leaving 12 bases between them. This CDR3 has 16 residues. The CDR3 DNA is TGTGCCAGTAGTATAGGTTCAGGCAGCATGAACACTGAAGCTTTCTTT. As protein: CASSIGSGSMNTEAFF.

The CDR3 spells CASSLSQKNTGELFF. The CDR3 DNA is TGTGCCAGCAGTTTATCGCAGAAGAACACCGGGGAGCTGTTTTTT. The chain carries TRBV27 and TRBJ2-2; D unresolved. Germline V gene data show CDR1 as MNHEY and CDR2 as SMNVEV (reference sequence). The CDR3 covers 15 residues. V lost 0 bases, J lost 1 base, and 6 bases lay in between.

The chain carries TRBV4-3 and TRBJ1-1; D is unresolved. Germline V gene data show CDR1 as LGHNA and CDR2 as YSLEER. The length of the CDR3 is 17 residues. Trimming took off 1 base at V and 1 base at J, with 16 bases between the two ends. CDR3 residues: CASSQVQTGGSNTEAFF. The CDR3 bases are TGCGCCAGCAGCCAAGTACAAACGGGCGGTTCGAACACTGAAGCTTTCTTT.

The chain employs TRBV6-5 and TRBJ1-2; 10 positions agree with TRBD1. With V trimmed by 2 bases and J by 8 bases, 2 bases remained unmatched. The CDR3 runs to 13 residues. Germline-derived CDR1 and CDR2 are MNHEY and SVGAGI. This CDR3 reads CASSYGTGEGYTF. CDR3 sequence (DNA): TGTGCCAGCAGTTACGGGACAGGGGAAGGCTACACCTTC.

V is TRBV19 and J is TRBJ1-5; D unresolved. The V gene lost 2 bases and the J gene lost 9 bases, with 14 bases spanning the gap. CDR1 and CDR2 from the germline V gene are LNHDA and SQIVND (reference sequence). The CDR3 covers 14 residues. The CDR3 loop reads CASSIIRGRRPQHF. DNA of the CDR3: TGTGCCAGTAGTATAATTCGAGGAAGGCGGCCCCAGCATTTT.

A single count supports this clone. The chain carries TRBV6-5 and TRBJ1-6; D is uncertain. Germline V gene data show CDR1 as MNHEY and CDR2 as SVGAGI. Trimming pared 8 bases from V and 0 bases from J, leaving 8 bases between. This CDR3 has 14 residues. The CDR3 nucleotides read TGTGCCAGCCGCCCTAGCTCCTATAATTCACCCCTCCACTTT. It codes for CASRPSSYNSPLHF.

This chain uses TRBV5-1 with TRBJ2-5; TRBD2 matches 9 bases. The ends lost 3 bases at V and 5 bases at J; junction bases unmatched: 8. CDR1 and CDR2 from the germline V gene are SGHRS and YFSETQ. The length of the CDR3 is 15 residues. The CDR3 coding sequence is TGCGCCAGCAGCTCCTTTGCGGGGGGGTCGGAGACCCAGTACTTC. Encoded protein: CASSSFAGGSETQYF.

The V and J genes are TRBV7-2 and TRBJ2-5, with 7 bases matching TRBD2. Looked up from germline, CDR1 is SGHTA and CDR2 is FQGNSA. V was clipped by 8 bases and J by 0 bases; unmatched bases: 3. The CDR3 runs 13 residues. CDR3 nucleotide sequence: TGTGCCAGCCAGCGGGGCCACCAAGAGACCCAGTACTTC. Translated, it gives CASQRGHQETQYF.